Many counts were recorded for the clone carrying this TCR beta chain. The antigen is undetermined. Germline lookup yields CDR1 MNHEY and CDR2 SMNVEV (reference sequence). CDR3 length: 13 residues. The V end was cut by 5 bases, the J end by 4 bases, with 9 bases between. This entry belongs to a study of T cell responses to AZD1222 COVID-19 vaccine. Study-wide results and caveats: Donors, mostly white British, included more females; clonal diversity was possibly underestimated.

The repertoire was sequenced with immunoSEQ multiplex PCR; TCRdb's copy has only in-frame clones and lacks some. The repertoire consists of approximately 92,000 clones, with 65% to 90% occurring once and the leading ten covering about 10%. The chain joins TRBV27 to TRBJ2-1, with no clear D. The origin of this receptor is an adult in good health. The source material was peripheral blood, sampled on day 0 of AZD1222 vaccination. CDR3 bases: TGTGCCAGCAGTACCGCCCCTTACAATGAGCAGTTCTTC. Its protein product is CASSTAPYNEQFF.